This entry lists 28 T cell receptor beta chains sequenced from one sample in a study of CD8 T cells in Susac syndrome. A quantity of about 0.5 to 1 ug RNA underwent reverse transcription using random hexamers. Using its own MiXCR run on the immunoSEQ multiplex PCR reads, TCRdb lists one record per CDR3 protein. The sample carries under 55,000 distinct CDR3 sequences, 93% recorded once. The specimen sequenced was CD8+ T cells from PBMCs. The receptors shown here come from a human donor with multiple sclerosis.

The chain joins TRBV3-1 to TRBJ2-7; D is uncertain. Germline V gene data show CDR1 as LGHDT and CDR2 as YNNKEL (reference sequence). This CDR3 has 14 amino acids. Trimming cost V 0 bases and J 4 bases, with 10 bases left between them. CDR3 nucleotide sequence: TGTGCCAGCAGCCAAGAATCAGCGACGTACGAGCAGTACTTC. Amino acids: CASSQESATYEQYF.

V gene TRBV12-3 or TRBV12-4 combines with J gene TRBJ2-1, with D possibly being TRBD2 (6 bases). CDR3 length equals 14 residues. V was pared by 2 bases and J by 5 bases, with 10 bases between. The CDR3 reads CASSLLGGDNEQFF. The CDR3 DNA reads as TGTGCCAGCAGTTTACTGGGGGGAGACAATGAGCAGTTCTTC.

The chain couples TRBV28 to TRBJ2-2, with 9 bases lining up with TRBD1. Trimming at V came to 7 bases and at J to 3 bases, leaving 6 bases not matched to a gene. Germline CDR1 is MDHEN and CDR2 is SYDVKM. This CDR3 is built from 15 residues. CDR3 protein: CASTTTGGYTGELFF. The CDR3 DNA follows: TGTGCCAGCACCACGACAGGGGGATACACCGGGGAGCTGTTTTTT. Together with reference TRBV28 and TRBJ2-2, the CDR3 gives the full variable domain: DVKVTQSSRYLVKRTGEKVFLECVQDMDHENMFWYRQDPGLGLRLIYFSYDVKMKEKGDIPEGYSVSREKKERFSLILESASTNQTSMYLCASTTTGGYTGELFFGEGSRLTVL.

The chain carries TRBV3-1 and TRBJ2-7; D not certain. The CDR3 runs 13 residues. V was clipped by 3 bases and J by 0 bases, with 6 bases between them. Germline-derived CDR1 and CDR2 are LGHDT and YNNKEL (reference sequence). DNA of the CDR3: TGTGCCAGCAGCCACGCTCTCTCCTACGAGCAGTACTTC. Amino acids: CASSHALSYEQYF.

The CDR3 DNA is TGTGCCAGGGGGCGACAGGGGCAGGGCGGCTACACCTTC. It encodes CARGRQGQGGYTF. V gene TRBV2 combines with J gene TRBJ1-2, with 8 nucleotides matching TRBD1. The length of the CDR3 is 13 residues. The V and J ends lost 9 bases and 8 bases, in that order; junction bases with no gene match: 11. The germline V gene encodes CDR1 SNHLY and CDR2 FYNNEI.

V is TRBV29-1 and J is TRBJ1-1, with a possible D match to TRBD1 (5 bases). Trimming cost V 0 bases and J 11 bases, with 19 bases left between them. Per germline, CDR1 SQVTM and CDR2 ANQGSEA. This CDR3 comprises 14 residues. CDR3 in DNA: TGCAGCGTTGAAGATCCGGGGGAAGGATTGTGGGCTTTCTTT. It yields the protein CSVEDPGEGLWAFF.

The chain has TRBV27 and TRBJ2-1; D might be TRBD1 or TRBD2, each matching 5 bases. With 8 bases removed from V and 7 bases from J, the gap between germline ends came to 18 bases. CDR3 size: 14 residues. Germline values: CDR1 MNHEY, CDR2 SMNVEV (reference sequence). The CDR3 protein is CASWKTLGANEQFF. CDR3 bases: TGTGCCAGCTGGAAGACACTCGGGGCGAATGAGCAGTTCTTC.

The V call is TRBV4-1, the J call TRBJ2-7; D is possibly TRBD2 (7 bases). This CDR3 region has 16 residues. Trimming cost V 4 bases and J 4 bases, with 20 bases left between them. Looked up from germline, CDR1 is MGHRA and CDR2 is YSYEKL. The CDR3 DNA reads TGCGCCAGCAGCCCCCGAAGGGCGGGGGCTGAATACGAGCAGTACTTC. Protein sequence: CASSPRRAGAEYEQYF.

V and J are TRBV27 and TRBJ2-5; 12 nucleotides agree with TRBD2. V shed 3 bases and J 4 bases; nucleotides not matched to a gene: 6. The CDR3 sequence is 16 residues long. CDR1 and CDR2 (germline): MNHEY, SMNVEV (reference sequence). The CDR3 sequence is CASSFSSGGAGETQYF. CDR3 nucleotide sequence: TGTGCCAGCAGTTTCTCTAGCGGGGGGGCTGGAGAGACCCAGTACTTC.

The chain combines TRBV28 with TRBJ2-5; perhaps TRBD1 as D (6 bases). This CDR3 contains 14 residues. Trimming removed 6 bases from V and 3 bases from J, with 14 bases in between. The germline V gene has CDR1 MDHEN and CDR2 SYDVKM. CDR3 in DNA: TGTGCCAGCAGCTCCGACAGGCGAAAAGAGACCCAGTACTTC. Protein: CASSSDRRKETQYF.

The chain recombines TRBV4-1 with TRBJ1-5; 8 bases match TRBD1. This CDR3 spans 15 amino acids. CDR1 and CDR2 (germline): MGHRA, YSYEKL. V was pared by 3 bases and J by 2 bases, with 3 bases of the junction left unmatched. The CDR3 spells CASSHMTGGNQPQHF. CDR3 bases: TGCGCCAGCAGCCACATGACAGGGGGCAATCAGCCCCAGCATTTT.

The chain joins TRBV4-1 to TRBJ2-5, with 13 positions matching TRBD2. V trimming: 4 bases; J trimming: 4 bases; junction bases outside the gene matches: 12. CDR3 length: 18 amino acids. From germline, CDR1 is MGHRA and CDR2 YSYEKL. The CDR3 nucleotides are TGCGCCAGCAGCCTACCGAGTGGACTAGCGGGAGACACAGAGACCCAGTACTTC. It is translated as CASSLPSGLAGDTETQYF.

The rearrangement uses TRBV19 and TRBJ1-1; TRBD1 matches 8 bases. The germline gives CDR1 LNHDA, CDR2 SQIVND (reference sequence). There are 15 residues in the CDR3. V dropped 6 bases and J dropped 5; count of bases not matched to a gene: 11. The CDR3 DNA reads TGTGCCAGTAGAACCCATACAGGGGGGTGGACTGAAGCTTTCTTT. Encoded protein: CASRTHTGGWTEAFF.

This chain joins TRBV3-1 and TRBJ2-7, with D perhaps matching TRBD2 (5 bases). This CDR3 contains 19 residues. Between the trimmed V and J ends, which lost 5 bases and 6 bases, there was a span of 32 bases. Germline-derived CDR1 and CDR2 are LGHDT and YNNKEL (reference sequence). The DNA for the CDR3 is TGTGCCAGCAGCTCGTTCCCTGCTAGCCCCGGTTTCAAGGAGTCCGAGCAGTACTTC. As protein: CASSSFPASPGFKESEQYF.

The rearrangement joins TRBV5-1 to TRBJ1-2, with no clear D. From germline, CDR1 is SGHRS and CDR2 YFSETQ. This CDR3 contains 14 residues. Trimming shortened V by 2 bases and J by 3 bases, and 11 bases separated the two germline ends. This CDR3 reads CASSFNSKDYGYTF. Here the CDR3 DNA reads TGCGCCAGCAGCTTTAACAGCAAGGACTATGGCTACACCTTC.

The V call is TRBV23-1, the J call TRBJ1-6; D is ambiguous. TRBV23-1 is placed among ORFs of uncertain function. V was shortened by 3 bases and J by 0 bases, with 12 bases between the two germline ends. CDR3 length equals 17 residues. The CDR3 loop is CASSQKDSSSYNSPLHF. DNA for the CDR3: TGCGCCAGCAGTCAGAAGGACTCCAGCTCCTATAATTCACCCCTCCACTTT.

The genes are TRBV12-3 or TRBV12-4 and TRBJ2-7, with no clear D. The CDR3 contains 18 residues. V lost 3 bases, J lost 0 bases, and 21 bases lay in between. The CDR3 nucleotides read TGTGCCAGCAGTTTCATCTTTTCCGGCTCGGGTAACTCCTACGAGCAGTACTTC. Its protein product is CASSFIFSGSGNSYEQYF.

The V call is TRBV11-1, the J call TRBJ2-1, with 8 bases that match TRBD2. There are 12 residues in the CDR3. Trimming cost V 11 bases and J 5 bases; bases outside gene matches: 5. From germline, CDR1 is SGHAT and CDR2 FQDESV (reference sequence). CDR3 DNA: TGTGCCGGATCGGGGGGGAACAATGAGCAGTTCTTC. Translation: CAGSGGNNEQFF.

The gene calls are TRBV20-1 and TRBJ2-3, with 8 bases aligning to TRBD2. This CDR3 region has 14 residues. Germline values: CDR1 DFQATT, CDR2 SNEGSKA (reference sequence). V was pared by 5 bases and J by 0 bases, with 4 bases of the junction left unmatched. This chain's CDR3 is CSADTSGSTDTQYF. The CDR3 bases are TGCAGTGCTGATACTAGCGGCAGCACAGATACGCAGTATTTT.

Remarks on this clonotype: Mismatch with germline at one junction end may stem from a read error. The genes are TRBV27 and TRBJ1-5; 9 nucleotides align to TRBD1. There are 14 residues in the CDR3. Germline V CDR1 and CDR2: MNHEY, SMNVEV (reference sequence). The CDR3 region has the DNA TGTGCCAGCAGTGCGGGGACAGGGTATACGCCCCAGCTTTTT. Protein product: CASSAGTGYTPQLF.

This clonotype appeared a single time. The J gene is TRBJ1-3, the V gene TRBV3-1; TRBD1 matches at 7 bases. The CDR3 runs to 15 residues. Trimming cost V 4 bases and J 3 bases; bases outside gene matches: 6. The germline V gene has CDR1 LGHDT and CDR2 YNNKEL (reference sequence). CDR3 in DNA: TGTGCCAGCAGCCCACCATCAGGGGGTGGAAACACCATATATTTT. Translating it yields CASSPPSGGGNTIYF.

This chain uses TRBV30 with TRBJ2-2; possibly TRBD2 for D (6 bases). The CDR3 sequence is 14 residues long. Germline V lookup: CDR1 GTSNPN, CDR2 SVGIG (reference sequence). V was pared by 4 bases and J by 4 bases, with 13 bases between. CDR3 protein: CAWMGGSSTGELFF. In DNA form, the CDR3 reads TGTGCCTGGATGGGAGGTTCGAGCACCGGGGAGCTGTTTTTT.

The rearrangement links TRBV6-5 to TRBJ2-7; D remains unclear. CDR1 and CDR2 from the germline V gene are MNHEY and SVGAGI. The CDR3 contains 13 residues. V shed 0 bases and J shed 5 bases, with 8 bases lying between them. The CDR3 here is CASSYSIGNEQYF. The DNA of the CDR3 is TGTGCCAGCAGTTACTCGATTGGAAACGAGCAGTACTTC.

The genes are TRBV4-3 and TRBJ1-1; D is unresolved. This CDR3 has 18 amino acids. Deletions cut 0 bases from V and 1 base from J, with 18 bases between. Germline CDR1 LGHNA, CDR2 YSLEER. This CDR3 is CASSQDSPLSAGNTEAFF. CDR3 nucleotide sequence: TGCGCCAGCAGCCAAGACTCCCCTCTGTCGGCCGGGAACACTGAAGCTTTCTTT.

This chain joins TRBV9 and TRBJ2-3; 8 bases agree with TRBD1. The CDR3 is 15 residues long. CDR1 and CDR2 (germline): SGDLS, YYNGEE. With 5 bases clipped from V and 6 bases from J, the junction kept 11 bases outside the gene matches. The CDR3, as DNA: TGTGCCAGCAGGGATCCAGGGGGCGCGGTCGATACGCAGTATTTT. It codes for CASRDPGGAVDTQYF.

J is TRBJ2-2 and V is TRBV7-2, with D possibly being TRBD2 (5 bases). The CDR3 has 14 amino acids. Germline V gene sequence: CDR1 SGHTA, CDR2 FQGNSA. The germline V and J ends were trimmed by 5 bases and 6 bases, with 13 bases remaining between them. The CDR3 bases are TGTGCCAGCAGCCCAGAGAGGGCCCCCGGGGAGCTGTTTTTT. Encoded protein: CASSPERAPGELFF.

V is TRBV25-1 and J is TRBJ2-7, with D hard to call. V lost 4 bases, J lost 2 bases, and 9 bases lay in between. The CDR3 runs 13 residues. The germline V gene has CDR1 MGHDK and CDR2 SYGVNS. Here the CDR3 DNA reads TGTGCCAGCAGTGCGGGCAGCCCCTACGAGCAGTACTTC. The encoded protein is CASSAGSPYEQYF.

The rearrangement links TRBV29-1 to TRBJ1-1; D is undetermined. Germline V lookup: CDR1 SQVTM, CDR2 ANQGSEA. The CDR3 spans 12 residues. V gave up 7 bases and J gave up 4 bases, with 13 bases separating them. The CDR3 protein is CSAWTGGTEAFF. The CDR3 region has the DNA TGCAGCGCCTGGACGGGAGGCACTGAAGCTTTCTTT.